This T cell receptor beta chain was identified in a study of identifying expanded T cells in peripheral blood (dated by TCRdb to the late 2010s). Study-level background: Technical replicates were generated by sequencing separate aliquots of the same genomic DNA pool, with four replicates compared pairwise.

CDR1 and CDR2 (KGHSH, LQKENI) derive from the germline V gene. The germline ends are 16 bases apart after V is trimmed by 4 bases and J by 4 bases. The CDR3 spans 15 residues, from the cysteine through the phenylalanine. Of all the DNA, just the CDR3 is kept, 45 bases in frame from base 1. About this clone: The antigen this receptor binds is unknown. Base qualities are not at hand, and no much larger clone is one base apart.

Here is what the overall study found, with its caveats: The authors expected that biological variance in healthy repertoires might rise further over much longer intervals, such as months to years. For all healthy donors, the variance in clone template counts between roughly 2-week samples rose significantly as total template count increased. Approximately 1.2 differentially abundant clones were flagged by the binomial model between technical replicates, whereas about 16 and 20 were flagged over two weeks and four weeks, respectively. The beta-binomial model significantly reduced the number of clones called differentially abundant and the false-positive rate across all healthy-donor time intervals.

TCRbeta CDR3 regions were profiled with the immunoSEQ Assay using bias-controlled multiplex PCR amplification of genomic DNA. The source study handled its data this way. To quantify the absolute abundance of each unique TCRbeta CDR3 region, the sequences were collapsed and filtered. Two models were used to test differential abundance: a binomial model (Fisher-equivalent) and a beta-binomial model that adds time-dependent variance fitted from healthy donors. Clones with fewer than 5 combined templates were excluded, and clones with Benjamini-Hochberg FDR below 0.01 were called differentially abundant. Using the form v = (b*log(k)+a)^2, the beta-binomial variance was modeled as a function of the total template count across the two samples. The source is immuneACCESS, and TCRdb retained only in-frame sequences with V and J called. Part of the clones is not carried over; for the studies checked, unresolved V genes explain less than half of this, and the remainder is unexplained. V and J calls and clone size follow that table, whereas D and trimming were derived from the DNA. The sample includes 95,000 or so clones, with approximately 83% observed a single time. The ten largest clones take up 4.5% to 7% of the sample.

During the collection period, no infections or other immune events were recorded for the healthy donors. Blood repertoires from healthy donors were used as a training cohort for calibrating time-dependent variance in a beta-binomial model of differential abundance of T-cell clones. The training cohort included around 10 healthy donors, of whom 3 were female and 7 were male. The donors were between roughly 29 and 65 years old, with an average age of roughly 41 years. Obtained from a commercial supplier, whole blood was collected from each healthy donor at three time points set two to three weeks apart. For immunosequencing, genomic DNA was extracted from whole blood that had not been sorted.

Sequencing input: blood. The sequence joins TRBV18 to TRBJ2-5; the D gene is perhaps TRBD1, from 5 matching bases. The receptor comes from a person aged 18 to 70 in good health. The sequence in DNA is TGTGCCAGCTCACAATGGGGCGAAGGGGTAGAGACCCAGTACTTC. Translated, this is CASSQWGEGVETQYF.